The 3 T cell receptor beta chains below come from one sample, sequenced in a study of T cell responses to AZD1222 COVID-19 vaccine. The table came from immunoSEQ multiplex PCR; TCRdb's copy has only in-frame clones and leaves some out. The sample carries about 140,000 clones, approximately 90% recorded once. The source material was peripheral blood, sampled 28 days after the second AZD1222 dose. The receptors stem from an adult who received the AZD1222 COVID-19 vaccine.

The chain carries TRBV7-3 and TRBJ1-5; no clear D. V was shortened by 2 bases and J by 5 bases, with 7 bases between the two germline ends. CDR1 is SGHTA and CDR2 is FQGTGA in the germline V gene. The CDR3 runs 13 residues. CDR3 residues: CASSLDPYQPQHF. CDR3 nucleotides: TGTGCCAGCAGCTTAGATCCCTATCAGCCCCAGCATTTT.

The sample holds one count of this clone. The chain is built from TRBV18 and TRBJ1-1; D remains unclear. Trimming pared 0 bases from V and 6 bases from J, leaving 11 bases between. The CDR3 spans 14 residues. Germline CDR1 reads KGHSH; CDR2 reads LQKENI. CDR3 protein: CASSPPLTVSEAFF. Here the CDR3 DNA reads TGTGCCAGCTCACCACCCCTAACGGTGTCTGAAGCTTTCTTT.

The V and J genes are TRBV4-1 and TRBJ2-7; 12 bases fit TRBD2. The CDR3 has 17 residues. J lost 3 bases, V lost 4 bases, and 10 bases had no gene match. Looked up from germline, CDR1 is MGHRA and CDR2 is YSYEKL. The CDR3 protein is CASSRGLAGALIYEQYF. CDR3 bases: TGCGCCAGCAGCCGGGGACTAGCGGGTGCCTTGATCTACGAGCAGTACTTC.